A selection of T cell receptor beta chains follows, all from one sample in a study of PD-1 blockade in mismatch repair-deficient tumors. Generated by immunoSEQ multiplex PCR, the TCRdb table keeps only in-frame clones and is missing some. This table has tens of thousands of clones, about 85% appearing once. The source material was peripheral blood, sampled 12 weeks after starting pembrolizumab. These TCRs come from an adult with mismatch repair-deficient cancer. Both conserved end residues are part of each CDR3. The order of the fields is D gene, V gene, clone size, J gene, CDR3 protein, CDR3 DNA. D genes are given only for firm matches. Size tells how often a clone was seen (once, few, many) or the class of an expanded clone, and some rows leave it out.

>TRBD1|TRBV5-4|.|TRBJ2-1
CASSLRDSVSEQFF
TGTGCCAGCAGCCTACGGGACAGCGTTAGTGAGCAGTTCTTC
>.|TRBV2|.|TRBJ2-5
CASNERRVGETQYF
TGTGCCAGCAACGAACGAAGGGTTGGGGAGACCCAGTACTTC
>.|TRBV7-8|.|TRBJ1-2
CASSLGVGRVDYGYTF
TGTGCCAGCAGCTTAGGGGTGGGCAGGGTGGACTATGGCTACACCTTC
>TRBD2|TRBV5-6|.|TRBJ2-7
CASSGPSGSNEQYF
TGTGCCAGCAGCGGACCTAGCGGGAGCAACGAGCAGTACTTC
>.|TRBV6-5|.|TRBJ2-5
CASSYVTGRGTQYF
TGTGCCAGCAGTTACGTGACAGGCCGGGGGACCCAGTACTTC
>TRBD2|TRBV6-6|few|TRBJ2-7
CASSSAGKYEQYF
TGTGCCAGCAGTTCAGCGGGAAAATACGAGCAGTACTTC
>.|TRBV7-9|.|TRBJ2-7
CASSLGGRVEEQYF
TGTGCCAGCAGCTTAGGGGGCAGGGTTGAGGAGCAGTACTTC
>TRBD1|TRBV5-1|.|TRBJ2-3
CASSRGTGGTDTQYF
TGCGCCAGCAGCCGTGGGACAGGGGGCACAGATACGCAGTATTTT
>TRBD2|TRBV7-9|.|TRBJ2-7
CASSHPRGTIYEQYF
TGTGCCAGCAGCCACCCGCGAGGGACTATCTACGAGCAGTACTTC
>TRBD2|TRBV4-1|.|TRBJ2-3
CASSHPLAGGGNTDTQYF
TGCGCCAGCAGCCACCCACTAGCGGGAGGGGGCAACACAGATACGCAGTATTTT
>.|TRBV5-1|.|TRBJ2-7
CASSRERRGSPYEQYF
TGCGCCAGCAGCCGGGAGCGGCGAGGGTCCCCCTACGAGCAGTACTTC
>TRBD2|TRBV15|.|TRBJ2-1
CATRSGSGSSYNEQFF
TGTGCCACCAGGTCTGGAAGCGGGAGCTCCTACAATGAGCAGTTCTTC
>.|TRBV5-1|.|TRBJ2-5
CASSLGGSGETQYF
TGCGCCAGCAGCTTGGGAGGGTCGGGAGAGACCCAGTACTTC
>TRBD1|TRBV7-3|.|TRBJ2-1
CASSHPTGDEQFF
TGTGCCAGCAGCCACCCGACAGGGGATGAGCAGTTCTTC
>.|TRBV5-4|.|TRBJ2-3
CASRVDSSTDTQYF
TGTGCCAGCAGGGTTGATTCTAGCACAGATACGCAGTATTTT
>.|TRBV12-5|.|TRBJ1-5
CASGPPSSSAQHF
TGTGCTAGTGGTCCCCCATCCTCGTCGGCCCAGCATTTT
>.|TRBV7-9|once|TRBJ2-7
CASSLGGLNEQYF
TGTGCCAGCAGCTTAGGGGGACTCAACGAGCAGTACTTC
>.|TRBV10-3|.|TRBJ2-2
CAISDENGRAGELFF
TGTGCCATCAGTGATGAGAATGGGCGGGCCGGGGAGCTGTTTTTT
>TRBD2|TRBV27|once|TRBJ2-1
CASSLSTGTSVRVQFF
TGTGCCAGCAGTTTATCCACCGGGACTAGCGTACGGGTGCAGTTCTTC
>.|TRBV7-9|.|TRBJ2-1
CASSLGVGGFGNEQFF
TGTGCCAGCAGCTTAGGGGTGGGCGGTTTCGGCAATGAGCAGTTCTTC
>TRBD2|TRBV2|.|TRBJ2-3
CASSEWEREGPTDTQYF
TGTGCCAGCAGTGAATGGGAGCGGGAGGGTCCCACAGATACGCAGTATTTT
>TRBD1|TRBV7-2|.|TRBJ2-3
CASSWYRGRSDTQYF
TGTGCCAGCAGCTGGTACAGGGGGCGCTCAGATACGCAGTATTTT
>TRBD2|TRBV5-6|.|TRBJ2-5
CASTLPGLVHRETQYF
TGTGCCAGCACCCTTCCGGGACTAGTCCACCGAGAGACCCAGTACTTC
>TRBD2|TRBV10-3|.|TRBJ2-1
CAISAGTSGSYNEQFF
TGTGCCATCAGTGCCGGGACTAGCGGGAGCTACAATGAGCAGTTCTTC
>.|TRBV6-5|.|TRBJ1-1
CASSYSLGLEAFF
TGTGCCAGCAGTTACTCGTTGGGGTTGGAAGCTTTCTTT
>.|TRBV6-1|.|TRBJ2-2
CASTIGSGITGELFF
TGTGCCAGCACGATAGGCTCCGGGATCACCGGGGAGCTGTTTTTT
>.|TRBV18|.|TRBJ1-1
CASSPQATKNTEAFF
TGTGCCAGCTCGCCTCAGGCTACGAAGAACACTGAAGCTTTCTTT
>TRBD2|TRBV6-5|.|TRBJ2-7
CASTLLAGASEQYF
TGTGCCAGTACCCTGCTAGCGGGAGCCTCCGAGCAGTACTTC
>.|TRBV5-1|.|TRBJ2-5
CASRNSKPPETQYF
TGCGCCAGCAGGAACAGTAAGCCTCCAGAGACCCAGTACTTC
>.|TRBV7-2|.|TRBJ1-1
CASSSAPSGNTEAFF
TGTGCCAGCAGCTCCGCTCCCTCAGGGAACACTGAAGCTTTCTTT
>TRBD2|TRBV18|.|TRBJ2-3
CASSPIGLVLDTQYF
TGTGCCAGCTCACCAATCGGACTAGTCCTAGATACGCAGTATTTT
>.|TRBV10-3|.|TRBJ2-3
CATSKAGGVIDTQYF
TGTGCCACGTCAAAGGCTGGGGGAGTCATAGATACGCAGTATTTT
>.|TRBV19|.|TRBJ2-7
CASSIGTGDISYEQYF
TGTGCCAGTAGTATAGGTACGGGGGACATCTCCTACGAGCAGTACTTC
>.|TRBV27|few|TRBJ1-1
CASRWGVGNMNTEAFF
TGTGCCAGCAGGTGGGGGGTTGGGAATATGAACACTGAAGCTTTCTTT
>.|TRBV29-1|.|TRBJ2-2
CSVRTVGGELFF
TGCAGCGTCCGGACGGTTGGCGGGGAGCTGTTTTTT
>.|TRBV10-3|few|TRBJ1-2
CAISETGDNGYTF
TGTGCCATCAGTGAGACAGGTGATAATGGCTACACCTTC
>.|TRBV5-1|.|TRBJ2-7
CASSLEGNYEQYF
TGCGCCAGCAGCTTGGAAGGAAACTACGAGCAGTACTTC
>.|TRBV11-2|.|TRBJ1-2
CASSLDRGDTYGYTF
TGTGCCAGCAGCTTAGACAGGGGAGATACCTATGGCTACACCTTC
>.|TRBV21-1|.|TRBJ1-4
CASSPISGEKLFF
TGTGCCAGCAGCCCTATCAGCGGTGAAAAACTGTTTTTT
>TRBD1|TRBV11-3|.|TRBJ2-7
CASSLGDSSYEQYF
TGTGCCAGCAGCTTAGGGGACAGCTCCTACGAGCAGTACTTC
>TRBD2|TRBV10-3|.|TRBJ2-1
CAISGTAGGYNEQFF
TGTGCCATCAGTGGGACAGCGGGGGGATACAATGAGCAGTTCTTC
>TRBD1|TRBV18|.|TRBJ1-1
CASSPPSGQAGAFF
TGTGCCAGCTCACCACCGTCTGGACAGGCGGGAGCTTTCTTT
>.|TRBV27|.|TRBJ2-2
CASSPSPGGTGELFF
TGTGCCAGCAGTCCGAGCCCGGGTGGAACCGGGGAGCTGTTTTTT
>.|TRBV29-1|once|TRBJ1-1
CSVDRGPGTEAFF
TGCAGCGTTGATAGGGGCCCGGGAACTGAAGCTTTCTTT
>.|TRBV7-9|.|TRBJ1-2
CASSLDTGPYGYTF
TGTGCCAGCAGCTTAGATACAGGTCCATATGGCTACACCTTC
>TRBD1|TRBV7-2|few|TRBJ1-4
CASRGTGWNEKLFF
TGTGCCAGCAGGGGGACAGGGTGGAATGAAAAACTGTTTTTT
>TRBD2|TRBV13|.|TRBJ2-4
CASSLEMTSGKNIQYF
TGTGCCAGCAGCTTAGAAATGACTAGCGGCAAAAACATTCAGTACTTC
>.|TRBV7-2|.|TRBJ1-4
CASSPRAFATNEKLFF
TGTGCCAGCAGCCCGAGGGCCTTCGCAACTAATGAAAAACTGTTTTTT
>TRBD2|TRBV7-7|.|TRBJ2-1
CASSRLLAGDYEQFF
TGTGCTAGCAGCCGGTTACTAGCGGGAGATTATGAGCAGTTCTTC
>.|TRBV5-6|.|TRBJ2-1
CASSFRREVSYNEQFF
TGTGCCAGCAGCTTTAGGAGGGAGGTCTCCTACAATGAGCAGTTCTTC
>.|TRBV19|.|TRBJ2-1
CASSTVASKVYNEQFF
TGTGCCAGTAGTACGGTTGCCTCCAAAGTATACAATGAGCAGTTCTTC
>TRBD2|TRBV6-5|.|TRBJ2-7
CASSQREGSYEQYF
TGTGCCAGCAGCCAGCGGGAGGGTAGCTACGAGCAGTACTTC
>.|TRBV5-1|.|TRBJ1-1
CASSLDGRTNTEAFF
TGCGCCAGCAGCTTGGATGGCAGGACGAACACTGAAGCTTTCTTT
>TRBD2|TRBV6-4|once|TRBJ2-2
CASSPGTNGELFF
TGTGCCAGCAGCCCCGGGACTAACGGGGAGCTGTTTTTT
>TRBD2|TRBV5-1|.|TRBJ2-1
CASSLVLAGVGNEQFF
TGCGCCAGCAGCTTGGTGTTGGCGGGAGTGGGAAATGAGCAGTTCTTC
>.|TRBV5-4|.|TRBJ2-4
CASSLAGFAKNIQYF
TGTGCCAGCAGCTTGGCAGGTTTTGCCAAAAACATTCAGTACTTC
>.|TRBV28|once|TRBJ1-1
CASSPGWDTEAFF
TGTGCCAGCAGTCCAGGGTGGGACACTGAAGCTTTCTTT
>.|TRBV2|.|TRBJ1-1
CASAKQGGDTEAFF
TGTGCCAGCGCGAAACAGGGAGGTGACACTGAAGCTTTCTTT
>.|TRBV11-3|.|TRBJ1-5
CASSMGSGSNQPQHF
TGTGCCAGCAGTATGGGAAGTGGGAGCAATCAGCCCCAGCATTTT
>TRBD2|TRBV18|.|TRBJ2-1
CASSSSGYSYNEQFF
TGTGCCAGCTCATCTAGCGGATACTCCTACAATGAGCAGTTCTTC